This TCR beta chain came from a study of T cell responses to AZD1222 COVID-19 vaccine. The CDR3 totals 16 residues. Germline V lookup: CDR1 SEHNR, CDR2 FQNEAQ (reference sequence). Germline trimming cut 4 bases from V and 7 bases from J; bases unmatched to any gene: 12. To note about this clone: Its antigen remains unknown.

Repertoires were generated with immunoSEQ multiplex PCR, while TCRdb's copy carries only in-frame clones and drops some. The table lists roughly 110,000 clones, 90% of them singletons. Pooled in the analysis were second doses at about 4 or about 12 weeks. General observations from the study: Repertoire sampling was restricted to post-peak T cell response timepoints.

The chain employs TRBV7-9 and TRBJ2-5; 10 bases are a match to TRBD1. This clonotype was obtained from an adult who received the AZD1222 COVID-19 vaccine. Specimen: peripheral blood, collected 28 days after the second AZD1222 dose. CDR3 sequence: CASSSTPGQGTGTQYF. The DNA for the CDR3 is TGTGCCAGCAGCTCGACTCCGGGACAGGGGACAGGGACCCAGTACTTC.